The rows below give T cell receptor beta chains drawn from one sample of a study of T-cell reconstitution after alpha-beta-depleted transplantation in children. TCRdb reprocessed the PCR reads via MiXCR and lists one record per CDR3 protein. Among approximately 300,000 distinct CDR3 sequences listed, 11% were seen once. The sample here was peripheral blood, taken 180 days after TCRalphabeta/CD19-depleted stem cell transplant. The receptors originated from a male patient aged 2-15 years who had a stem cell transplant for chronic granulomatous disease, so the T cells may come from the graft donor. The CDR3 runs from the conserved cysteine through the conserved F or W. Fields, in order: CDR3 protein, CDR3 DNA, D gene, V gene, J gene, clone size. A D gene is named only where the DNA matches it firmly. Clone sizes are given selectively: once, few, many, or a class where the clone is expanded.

CASSQTGTSYEQYF	TGTGCCAGCAGCCAAACCGGGACAAGCTACGAGCAGTACTTC	-	TRBV7-2	TRBJ2-7	many
CATCGGGGETQYF	TGTGCCACCTGCGGAGGCGGGGGGGAGACCCAGTACTTC	TRBD2	TRBV24-1	TRBJ2-5	many
CASSQPGRHIQYF	TGTGCCAGCAGCCAACCCGGGAGGCACATTCAGTACTTC	TRBD2	TRBV14	TRBJ2-4	few
CAWGQSKNIQYF	TGTGCCTGGGGACAGTCCAAAAACATTCAGTACTTC	-	TRBV30	TRBJ2-4	few
CASSPLPGTSGSEQYF	TGTGCCAGCAGCCCCCTACCCGGGACTAGCGGGTCCGAGCAGTACTTC	TRBD2	TRBV11-2	TRBJ2-7	many
CASKTSGGYNEHFF	TGTGCCAGCAAAACTAGCGGAGGATACAATGAGCATTTCTTC	TRBD2	TRBV25-1	TRBJ2-1	once
CAWSAYRVYEQYF	TGTGCCTGGAGTGCATACAGGGTTTACGAGCAGTACTTC	-	TRBV30	TRBJ2-7	few
CASSSPQRRADTEAFF	TGTGCCAGCAGTTCGCCCCAGAGAAGGGCTGACACTGAAGCTTTCTTT	-	TRBV27	TRBJ1-1	many
CASSLHPDGGNQPQHF	TGTGCCAGCAGCCTACACCCGGACGGGGGCAATCAGCCCCAGCATTTT	-	TRBV7-9	TRBJ1-5	many
CASFQGPDTQYF	TGTGCCAGCTTTCAAGGCCCAGATACGCAGTATTTT	-	TRBV7-9	TRBJ2-3	many
CASSPAAGGTDTQYF	TGTGCCAGCAGCCCGGCGGCAGGGGGCACAGATACGCAGTATTTT	-	TRBV7-3	TRBJ2-3	many
CASSYAETGGNTIYF	TGTGCCAGCAGTTACGCCGAGACAGGCGGAAACACCATATATTTT	-	TRBV6-5	TRBJ1-3	many
CAWSVPWGGMSDTQYF	TGTGCCTGGAGTGTACCATGGGGAGGGATGTCAGATACGCAGTATTTT	TRBD2	TRBV30	TRBJ2-3	-
CSAKQGRSPLHF	TGCAGTGCTAAGCAGGGACGATCACCCCTCCACTTT	-	TRBV20-1	TRBJ1-6	many
CASSQTPEAYEQYF	TGTGCCAGCAGCCAAACCCCGGAAGCCTACGAGCAGTACTTC	-	TRBV3-1	TRBJ2-7	many
CASSFGGGTEAFF	TGTGCCAGCAGTTTTGGAGGGGGCACTGAAGCTTTCTTT	-	TRBV12-3/TRBV12-4	TRBJ1-1	many
CASSLDVDQETQYF	TGTGCCAGCAGCTTGGATGTAGACCAAGAGACCCAGTACTTC	-	TRBV5-4	TRBJ2-5	few
CASSLVGTGIVF	-	-	TRBV12-3/TRBV12-4	TRBJ2-7	many
CASSPDTTYEQYF	TGCGCCAGCAGCCCTGACACTACCTACGAGCAGTACTTC	-	TRBV5-1	TRBJ2-7	many
CASSPQFGRGQDEAFF	TGTGCCAGCTCACCACAGTTTGGCAGGGGGCAGGATGAAGCTTTCTTT	TRBD1	TRBV18	TRBJ1-1	few
CASSPTTGLTQETQYF	TGTGCCAGCTCACCAACCACGGGACTAACCCAAGAGACCCAGTACTTC	TRBD2	TRBV18	TRBJ2-5	many
CASSQGSSTDTQYF	TGCGCCAGCAGCCAAGGGTCTAGCACAGATACGCAGTATTTT	-	TRBV4-3	TRBJ2-3	many
CASTRGMNTGELFF	TGTGCCAGCACCAGGGGAATGAACACCGGGGAGCTGTTTTTT	-	TRBV19	TRBJ2-2	few
CASSQAGEETEAFF	TGCGCCAGCAGCCAAGCAGGGGAAGAAACTGAAGCTTTCTTT	-	TRBV4-1	TRBJ1-1	many
CSVEKGQETQYF	TGCAGCGTTGAAAAAGGTCAAGAGACCCAGTACTTC	-	TRBV29-1	TRBJ2-5	many
CASSKTRDEQFF	TGTGCCAGCAGCAAAACGAGGGATGAGCAGTTCTTC	-	TRBV14	TRBJ2-1	many
CASSLAGGGRETQYF	TGTGCCAGCAGCTTAGCGGGAGGGGGCCGGGAGACCCAGTACTTC	-	TRBV13	TRBJ2-5	-
CASRYLTGGTNYGYTF	TGTGCCAGCAGATACCTGACGGGGGGGACTAACTATGGCTACACCTTC	-	TRBV28	TRBJ1-2	few
CAISETRYEQYF	TGTGCCATCAGTGAGACCAGATACGAGCAGTACTTC	-	TRBV10-3	TRBJ2-7	many
CASSKQARTSGANVLTF	TGCGCCAGCAGCAAGCAGGCCCGGACCTCTGGGGCCAACGTCCTGACTTTC	-	TRBV5-1	TRBJ2-6	many
CASSPGQGYTDTQYF	TGTGCCAGCAGTCCCGGACAGGGATACACAGATACGCAGTATTTT	TRBD1	TRBV12-3/TRBV12-4	TRBJ2-3	many
CASSLRGPSGNTIYF	TGTGCCAGCAGTTTACGCGGACCCTCTGGAAACACCATATATTTT	-	TRBV27	TRBJ1-3	many
CASSNGPSYEQYF	TGCGCCAGCAGCAACGGGCCCTCCTACGAGCAGTACTTC	-	TRBV5-1	TRBJ2-7	many
CSARPPTRLKANEQFF	TGCAGTGCTAGACCACCGACTAGGTTGAAGGCCAATGAGCAGTTCTTC	-	TRBV20-1	TRBJ2-1	many
CSARPYGTSGRVNEQFF	TGCAGTGCTAGACCATACGGAACTAGCGGGAGGGTCAATGAGCAGTTCTTC	TRBD2	TRBV20-1	TRBJ2-1	many
CASSYVGGVGDTQYF	TGTGCCAGCAGTTACGTCGGCGGGGTTGGAGATACGCAGTATTTT	-	TRBV12-3/TRBV12-4	TRBJ2-3	many
CASSQSRPPEQYF	TGCGCCAGCAGTCAATCGCGTCCCCCCGAGCAGTACTTC	-	TRBV23-1	TRBJ2-7	many
CASSLAPLMNEQFF	TGTGCCAGCAGCCTGGCCCCTCTGATGAATGAGCAGTTCTTC	-	TRBV3-1	TRBJ2-1	many